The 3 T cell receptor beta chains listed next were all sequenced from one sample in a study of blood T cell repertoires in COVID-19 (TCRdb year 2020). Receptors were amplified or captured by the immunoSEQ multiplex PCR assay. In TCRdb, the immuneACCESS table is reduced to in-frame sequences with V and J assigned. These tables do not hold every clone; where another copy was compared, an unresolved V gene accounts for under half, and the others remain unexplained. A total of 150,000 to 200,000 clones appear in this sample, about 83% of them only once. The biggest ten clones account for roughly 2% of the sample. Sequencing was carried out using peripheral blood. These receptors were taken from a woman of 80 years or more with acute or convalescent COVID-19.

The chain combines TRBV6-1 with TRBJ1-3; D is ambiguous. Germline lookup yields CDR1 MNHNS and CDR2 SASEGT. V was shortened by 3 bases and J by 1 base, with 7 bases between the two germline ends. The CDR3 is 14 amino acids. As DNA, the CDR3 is TGTGCCAGCAGTGATGCGGTTTCTGGAAACACCATATATTTT. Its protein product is CASSDAVSGNTIYF.

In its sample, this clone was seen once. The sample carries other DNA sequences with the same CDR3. CDR3: CASSLEGRGAGNSPLHF. The DNA for the CDR3 is TGCGCCAGCAGCTTGGAGGGGCGGGGGGCTGGTAATTCACCCCTCCACTTT. The rearrangement joins TRBV5-1 to TRBJ1-6; TRBD1 might be the D (6 bases). CDR1 and CDR2 (germline): SGHRS, YFSETQ. Trimming shortened V by 0 bases and J by 6 bases, and 16 bases separated the two germline ends. The CDR3 extends over 17 amino acids.

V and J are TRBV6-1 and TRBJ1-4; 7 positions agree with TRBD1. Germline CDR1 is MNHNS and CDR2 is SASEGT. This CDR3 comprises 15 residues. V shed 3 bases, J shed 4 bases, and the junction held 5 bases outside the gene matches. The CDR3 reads CASSDRDRSNEKLFF. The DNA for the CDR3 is TGTGCCAGCAGTGACCGGGACAGAAGTAATGAAAAACTGTTTTTT.